This entry lists 2 T cell receptor beta chains sequenced from one sample in a study of neurological immune-mediated disorders. TCRdb recomputed calls from the 5' RACE reads with MiXCR, one row per CDR3 protein. The table has some 87,000 distinct CDR3 sequences, less than 15% seen once. Specified time point: longitudinal time-point 2. The sample comprised PBMCs. Source of these receptors: a female donor with HTLV-1-associated myelopathy (HAM/TSP).

This clonotype was recorded at least ten times. The rearrangement uses TRBV18 and TRBJ1-6; D call uncertain. V lost 3 bases and J lost 15, with 18 bases in between. Per germline, CDR1 KGHSH and CDR2 LQKENI. This CDR3 has 14 residues. The CDR3 DNA is TGTGCCAGCTCACCCGGAGACCGGTCGGCGGGCCTCCACTTT. Its translation: CASSPGDRSAGLHF.

This clonotype was found many times. This chain joins TRBV20-1 and TRBJ2-1, with 10 bases fitting TRBD1. The junction had 7 bases not matched to a gene; V was cut back by 3 bases and J by 5 bases. Germline V gene lookup returns CDR1 DFQATT and CDR2 SNEGSKA (reference sequence). The CDR3 contains 15 residues. CDR3 sequence: CSASGQGGFDNEQFF. For the CDR3, the DNA is TGCAGTGCTAGCGGACAGGGGGGATTCGACAATGAGCAGTTCTTC.